The next 16 T cell receptor beta chains were all read from a single sample in a study of shared clonotypes between healthy human individuals. Assay used: immunoSEQ multiplex PCR; TCRdb lists only in-frame clones, some missing. The sample gives over a million clones, around four fifths of which show up once; about 1.5% is in the top ten. The specimen sequenced was memory CD4+ T cells sorted from blood. Sample subset: CD45RA-negative fraction. These receptors came from a young man in good health.

The rearrangement joins TRBV29-1 to TRBJ1-5; TRBD1 is a possible D gene (6 bases). V lost 4 bases and J lost 0, with 22 bases in between. This CDR3 has 18 residues. Germline V CDR1 and CDR2: SQVTM, ANQGSEA. The chain's CDR3 is CSVVKGKGGSYSNQPQHF. CDR3 DNA sequence: TGCAGCGTTGTCAAAGGGAAAGGGGGGAGTTATAGCAATCAGCCCCAGCATTTT.

The chain joins TRBV5-4 to TRBJ2-1, with D possibly being TRBD1 (6 bases). V dropped 9 bases and J dropped 5 bases, with 18 bases sitting between them. Per germline, CDR1 SGHNT and CDR2 YYREEE (reference sequence). The CDR3 is 14 residues long. CDR3: CATMPRTVNNEQFF. The CDR3, as DNA: TGTGCCACCATGCCCCGGACAGTGAACAATGAGCAGTTCTTC.

The table lists this clone with many counts. V gene TRBV2 combines with J gene TRBJ2-5; no definite D call. This CDR3 spans 14 amino acids. Between the trimmed V and J ends, which lost 1 base and 1 base, there was a span of 7 bases. CDR1 is SNHLY, CDR2 FYNNEI, per germline. The CDR3 loop reads CASSEGRVQETQYF. The CDR3 DNA sequence: TGTGCCAGCAGTGAAGGAAGGGTCCAAGAGACCCAGTACTTC.

The chain uses TRBV18 and TRBJ1-5; 9 positions agree with TRBD1. Germline V CDR1 and CDR2: KGHSH, LQKENI. After removal of 3 bases from V and 7 bases from J, the junction contained 10 bases not matched to a gene. This CDR3 has 16 residues. The CDR3 here is CASSPAQGAREQPQHF. CDR3 DNA: TGTGCCAGCTCACCGGCACAGGGGGCGCGGGAGCAGCCCCAGCATTTT.

This chain connects TRBV6-5 to TRBJ1-6, with D possibly TRBD1 on 6 matching bases. This CDR3 has 15 residues. V gave up 0 bases and J gave up 8 bases, with 11 bases separating them. Per the germline V gene, CDR1 is MNHEY and CDR2 is SVGAGI. The CDR3 spells CASSYSNGGHSPLHF. DNA of the CDR3: TGTGCCAGCAGTTACTCGAATGGGGGCCATTCACCCCTCCACTTT.

This clone was counted a few times. V gene TRBV5-4 combines with J gene TRBJ2-3; 9 nucleotides line up with TRBD2. The V and J ends lost 4 bases and 0 bases, in that order; junction bases with no gene match: 6. This CDR3 spans 16 amino acids. Germline V gives CDR1 SGHNT, CDR2 YYREEE (reference sequence). In DNA, the CDR3 is TGTGCCAGCAGCCCCCAGCGGGAGGTTAGCACAGATACGCAGTATTTT. Amino acid sequence: CASSPQREVSTDTQYF.

The CDR3 coding sequence is TGTGCCAGTAGTCTCGACAGGGCGAACTCCTACAATGAGCAGTTCTTC. This translates into CASSLDRANSYNEQFF. V usage is TRBV19 and J usage is TRBJ2-1; TRBD1 aligns across 7 bases. The CDR3 is 16 amino acids. Germline loops: CDR1 LNHDA, CDR2 SQIVND (reference sequence). Trimming at V came to 5 bases and at J to 0 bases, leaving 7 bases not matched to a gene.

The V call is TRBV11-2, the J call TRBJ1-1; D may be TRBD1 (5 bases). Germline assignment: CDR1 SGHAT and CDR2 FQNNGV. The CDR3 extends over 15 amino acids. Trimming pared 4 bases from V and 7 bases from J, leaving 19 bases between. The CDR3 nucleotides read TGTGCCAGCAGCTCCATCGCGGGGGAGAACGGTGAAGCTTTCTTT. Translation: CASSSIAGENGEAFF. Supplemented by reference TRBV11-2 and TRBJ1-1, the full variable domain reads EAGVAQSPRYKIIEKRQSVAFWCNPISGHATLYWYQQILGQGPKLLIQFQNNGVVDDSQLPKDRFSAERLKGVDSTLKIQPAKLEDSAVYLCASSSIAGENGEAFFGQGTRLTVV.

In DNA form, the CDR3 reads TGTGCCAGCAGCTCCTTAGCGGGAGCCAGTGAGACCCAGTACTTC. Protein product: CASSSLAGASETQYF. V gene TRBV7-2 combines with J gene TRBJ2-5, with 9 bases lining up with TRBD2. The CDR3 is made up of 15 amino acids. Germline lookup yields CDR1 SGHTA and CDR2 FQGNSA. With V trimmed by 4 bases and J by 5 bases, 8 bases remained unmatched.

J is TRBJ2-5 and V is TRBV7-3; D gene unclear. CDR3 size: 14 residues. Germline lookup yields CDR1 SGHTA and CDR2 FQGTGA. V shed 5 bases and J shed 8 bases, with 18 bases lying between them. The CDR3 reads CASSQIVSFGTQYF. The CDR3 DNA is TGTGCCAGCAGCCAAATAGTCAGTTTTGGAACCCAGTACTTC.

V and J are TRBV29-1 and TRBJ2-1; D gene unclear. This CDR3 has 13 residues. V shed 4 bases and J shed 0 bases, with 7 bases lying between them. Germline assignment: CDR1 SQVTM and CDR2 ANQGSEA. For the CDR3, the DNA is TGCAGCGTTGGGCATAGCTCCTACAATGAGCAGTTCTTC. Translated, it gives CSVGHSSYNEQFF.

The J gene is TRBJ2-2, the V gene TRBV4-3; D remains ambiguous. Per germline, CDR1 LGHNA and CDR2 YSLEER. The CDR3 is made up of 16 amino acids. Trimming pared 1 base from V and 5 bases from J, leaving 14 bases between. DNA for the CDR3: TGCGCCAGCAGCCAAGGAGCCAACTTGGGGACCGGGGAGCTGTTTTTT. It codes for CASSQGANLGTGELFF.

The table lists this clone with a few counts. V is TRBV11-1 and J is TRBJ2-7; 9 bases are a match to TRBD1. Germline CDR1 SGHAT, CDR2 FQDESV (reference sequence). The CDR3 covers 15 residues. V gave up 1 base and J gave up 4 bases; unmatched junction bases: 5. The CDR3 DNA is TGTGCCAGCAGCTTAGAGGACAGGGGTACGTACGAGCAGTACTTC. Residues: CASSLEDRGTYEQYF. Full variable domain (remainder filled in from reference TRBV11-1 and TRBJ2-7): EAEVAQSPRYKITEKSQAVAFWCDPISGHATLYWYRQILGQGPELLVQFQDESVVDDSQLPKDRFSAERLKGVDSTLKIQPAELGDSAMYLCASSLEDRGTYEQYFGPGTRLTVT.

Worth noting for this clone: A read error may account for a junction end that differs from germline. The chain joins TRBV4-3 to TRBJ2-3; 11 nucleotides agree with TRBD2. CDR1 is LGHNA, CDR2 YSLEER, per germline. This CDR3 is 18 amino acids long. The DNA of the CDR3 is TGCGCCAGTAGCCAAGAAAGTGGGGCTAGCGGGAGGACAGATACGCAGTATTTT. It translates to CASSQESGASGRTDTQYF.

The CDR3 here is CASSFGHFPVSPNTGELFF. Here the CDR3 DNA reads TGTGCCAGCAGCTTCGGTCATTTTCCGGTCTCCCCGAACACCGGGGAGCTGTTTTTT. The genes are TRBV7-3 and TRBJ2-2; D is undetermined. Between the trimmed V and J ends, which lost 3 bases and 0 bases, there was a span of 20 bases. This CDR3 region has 19 residues. The V gene's germline CDR1 is SGHTA and CDR2 FQGTGA.

Details on this clone: Other DNA sequences in the same sample also yield this CDR3. In DNA, the CDR3 is TGTGCCAGCAGTCGCGGCGGGGGCACTGAAGCTTTCTTT. It encodes CASSRGGGTEAFF. This rearrangement joins TRBV6-5 to TRBJ1-1; the D gene is possibly TRBD1 (5 bases). V was pared by 5 bases and J by 4 bases, with 11 bases between. The CDR3 loop spans 13 amino acids. CDR1 is MNHEY, CDR2 SVGAGI, per germline.